This entry features one T cell receptor beta chain sequence. Its antigen is unidentified. This entry belongs to a study of T cells after yellow fever vaccination. Study results and caveats: By day 5 rather than day 15, the secondary response had peaked, though it was weaker. Researchers noted that a small share of clonotypes showed up in both CD4 and CD8 compartments.

TCRdb redid the calling of the 5' RACE reads with MiXCR, one entry per CDR3 protein. The sample consists of some 320,000 distinct CDR3 sequences, about 4% of them appearing once. There are 12 residues in the CDR3. In germline, CDR1 is MNHEY, CDR2 SVGAGI. V was clipped by 0 bases and J by 9 bases, with 8 bases between them. Sequenced material: PBMCs, taken 5 days after the yellow fever booster vaccination. V is TRBV6-5 and J is TRBJ2-5, with D unclear. The TCR sequence derives from a man younger than 35 who received the YFV17D yellow fever vaccine. The CDR3 reads CASSYSIIAQYF. The DNA of the CDR3 is TGTGCCAGCAGTTACTCGATTATCGCCCAGTACTTC.